This entry concerns a single T cell receptor (beta chain). As handled by the study authors: Nucleated cell number was recorded as an estimate derived from reference gene primer amplification. Sequencing used immunoSEQ multiplex PCR; TCRdb keeps in-frame clones, though not all of them. That table is the source of V, J and clone size, and D and trimming were worked out from the DNA. The sample contains around 180,000 clones, 83% of which appear only once. This record comes from a study of blood T cell repertoires in COVID-19. Turning to the study itself: Samples representing acute and convalescent COVID-19 were sourced from the United States, Italy and Spain. T cells, B-cell-depleted T cells, or PBMCs provided the cDNA or gDNA that served as material.

The sequence was obtained from a human donor in a cohort sampled during active COVID-19. The sequenced sample consisted of peripheral blood.

The CDR3 sequence: CASSHWRADSGNTIYF. The DNA for the CDR3 is TGTGCCAGCAGCCACTGGCGGGCAGACTCTGGAAACACCATATATTTT. The V call is TRBV7-9, the J call TRBJ1-3; D uncertain. Per germline, CDR1 SEHNR and CDR2 FQNEAQ (reference sequence). CDR3 length: 16 residues. The V end was cut by 5 bases, the J end by 0 bases, with 14 bases between.